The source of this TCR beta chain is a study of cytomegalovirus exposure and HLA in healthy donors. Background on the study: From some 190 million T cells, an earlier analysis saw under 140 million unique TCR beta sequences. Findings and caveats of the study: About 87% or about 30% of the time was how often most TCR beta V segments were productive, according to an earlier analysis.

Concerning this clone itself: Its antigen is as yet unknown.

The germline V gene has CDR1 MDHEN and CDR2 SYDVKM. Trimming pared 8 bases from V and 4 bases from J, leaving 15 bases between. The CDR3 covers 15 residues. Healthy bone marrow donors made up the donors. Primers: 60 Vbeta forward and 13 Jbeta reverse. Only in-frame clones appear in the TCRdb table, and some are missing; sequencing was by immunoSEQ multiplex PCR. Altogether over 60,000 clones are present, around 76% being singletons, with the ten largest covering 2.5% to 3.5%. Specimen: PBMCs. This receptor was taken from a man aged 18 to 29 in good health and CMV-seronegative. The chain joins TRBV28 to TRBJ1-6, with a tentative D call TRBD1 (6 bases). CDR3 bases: TGTGCCAGCCTAGGGGGGGAGCCATATAATTCACCCCTCCACTTT. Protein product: CASLGGEPYNSPLHF.